Included here is one TCR beta chain sequence, with context. This sample is part of a study of blood T cell repertoires in COVID-19. Turning to the study itself: Whether acute or convalescent, the COVID-19 samples came from the United States, Italy and Spain.

TCRdb's copy holds only in-frame clones and misses some; the assay was immunoSEQ multiplex PCR. The sample yields fewer than 200,000 clones, about four fifths seen once. The sequencing input was PBMCs or T cells enriched from blood (not recorded which). The receptor comes from a woman aged 45 to 65 in a cohort exposed to, infected with or recovered from COVID-19 (not recorded which).

CDR3 DNA: TGTGCCAGCAGCTTGGGACAGGTAATGAATATGAACACTGAAGCTTTCTTT. This gives the protein CASSLGQVMNMNTEAFF. V and J are TRBV5-5 and TRBJ1-1, with D perhaps matching TRBD1 (6 bases). CDR3 length equals 17 residues. Trimming stripped 0 bases from V and 0 bases from J, with 15 bases between. CDR1 is SGHKS and CDR2 is YYEKEE in the germline V gene (reference sequence).